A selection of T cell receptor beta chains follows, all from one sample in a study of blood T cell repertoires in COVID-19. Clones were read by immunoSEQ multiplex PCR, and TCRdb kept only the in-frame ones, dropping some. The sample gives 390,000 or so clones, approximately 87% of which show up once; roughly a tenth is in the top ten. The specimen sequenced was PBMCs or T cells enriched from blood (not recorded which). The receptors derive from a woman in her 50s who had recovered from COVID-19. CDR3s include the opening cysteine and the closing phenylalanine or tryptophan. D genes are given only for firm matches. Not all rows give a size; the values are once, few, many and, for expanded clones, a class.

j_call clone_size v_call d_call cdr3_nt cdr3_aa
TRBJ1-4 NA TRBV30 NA TGTGCCTGGAGTGTACCCAGTGGGGCCCGAAATGAAAAACTGTTTTTT CAWSVPSGARNEKLFF
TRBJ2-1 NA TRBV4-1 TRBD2 TGCGCCAGCAGCCAAGCCACTAGCGGGGGGCCCTACAATGAGCAGTTCTTC CASSQATSGGPYNEQFF
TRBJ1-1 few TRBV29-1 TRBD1 TGCAGCGCTGGGACAGGGAACACTGAAGCTTTCTTT CSAGTGNTEAFF
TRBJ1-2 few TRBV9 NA TGTGCCAGCAGCCCACAGGGTACGCTTAACTATGGCTACACCTTC CASSPQGTLNYGYTF
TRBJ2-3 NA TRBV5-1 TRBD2 TGCGCCAGCAGCCGGAGCGGGGGCACAGATACGCAGTATTTT CASSRSGGTDTQYF
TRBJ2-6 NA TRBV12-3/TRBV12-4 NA TGTGCCAGCAGTTTACTTGGGGCCAACGTCCTGACTTTC CASSLLGANVLTF
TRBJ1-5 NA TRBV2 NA TGTGCCAGCAGCGACAAGGAATTCAGTGATCAGCCCCAGCATTTT CASSDKEFSDQPQHF
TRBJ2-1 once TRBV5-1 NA TGCGCCAGCAGCTTGGAATCTGGCCCTCCGGGACTCAAGTCCAATGAGCAGTTCTTC CASSLESGPPGLKSNEQFF
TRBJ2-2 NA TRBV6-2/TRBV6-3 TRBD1 TGTGCCAGCAGTTCCGGGACAGTGGATTCGACCGGGGAGCTGTTTTTT CASSSGTVDSTGELFF
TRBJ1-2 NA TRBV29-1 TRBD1 TGCAGCGTTGAGGAAATGGACAGGACGGGAATTGGCTACACCTTC CSVEEMDRTGIGYTF
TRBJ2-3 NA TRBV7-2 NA TGTGCCAGCAGCTATCTGAGGGGGATGACGACAGATACGCAGTATTTT CASSYLRGMTTDTQYF
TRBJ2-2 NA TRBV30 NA TGTGCCTCTGACAGGTTAGGCACCGGGGAGCTGTTTTTT CASDRLGTGELFF
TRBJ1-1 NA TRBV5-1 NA TGCGCCAGCAGCTTGGACCGGGAGACTGAAGCTTTCTTT CASSLDRETEAFF
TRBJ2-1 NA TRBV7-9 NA TGTGCCAGCAGCTTTGATTTTTACGGGGGGCTGAGGAATGAGCAGTTCTTC CASSFDFYGGLRNEQFF
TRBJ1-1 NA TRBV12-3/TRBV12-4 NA TGTGCCAGCAGTTTTAACTTGAACACTGAAGCTTTCTTT CASSFNLNTEAFF
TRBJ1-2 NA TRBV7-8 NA TGTGCCAGCAGCTTAGTACGAGTTAAGAGCTACACCTTC CASSLVRVKSYTF
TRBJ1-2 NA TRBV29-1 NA TGCAGCACCAACCTAGGGGGAGCTCGCGATGGCTACACCTTC CSTNLGGARDGYTF
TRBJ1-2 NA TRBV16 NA TGTGCCAGCAGCCAATCATCTGTCACAGGGTCCTATGGCTACACCTTC CASSQSSVTGSYGYTF
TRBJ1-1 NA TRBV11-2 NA TGTGCCAGCAGCTACGATTTGGGCCAGGTTAACACTGAAGCTTTCTTT CASSYDLGQVNTEAFF
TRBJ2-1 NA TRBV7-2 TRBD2 TGTGCCAGCAGCTTTAGCGGGGGGGCTTACAATGAGCAGTTCTTC CASSFSGGAYNEQFF
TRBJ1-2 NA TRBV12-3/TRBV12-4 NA TGTGCCAGCGGATCGATCGCTAGCGGCTACACCTTC CASGSIASGYTF
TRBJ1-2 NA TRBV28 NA TGTGCCAGCAGTAAGACAGGCTATGGCTACACCTTC CASSKTGYGYTF
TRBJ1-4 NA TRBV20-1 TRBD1 TGCAGTGCTAGTCATAGCGGACAGGGTTTTGGAACAACTAATGAAAAACTGTTTTTT CSASHSGQGFGTTNEKLFF
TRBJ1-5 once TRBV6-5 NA TGTGCCAGCAGGCCCACTGGGGGGGGTCAGCCCCAGCATTTT CASRPTGGGQPQHF
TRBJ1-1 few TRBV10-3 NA TGTGCCATCAGTGAACCTGACTCGGTGGCTTTCTTT CAISEPDSVAFF
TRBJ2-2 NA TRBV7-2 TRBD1 TGTGCCAGCAGCTTAGGGACAGGGACCGGGGAGCTGTTTTTT CASSLGTGTGELFF
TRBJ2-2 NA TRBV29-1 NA TGCAGCGTTGAACCGGACAGTCGCGGGGAGCTGTTTTTT CSVEPDSRGELFF
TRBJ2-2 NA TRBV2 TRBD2 TGTGCCAGCAGTGCTCTAGCGGGCGAGACGAACACCGGGGAGCTGTTTTTT CASSALAGETNTGELFF
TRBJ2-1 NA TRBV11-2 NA TGTGCCAGCAGCCTCAACCACTTTGATGAGCAGTTCTTC CASSLNHFDEQFF
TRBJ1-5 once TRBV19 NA TGTGCCAGTAGTATAGTGGGCGTCGGGGGGGTCTATAGCAATCAGCCCCAGCATTTT CASSIVGVGGVYSNQPQHF
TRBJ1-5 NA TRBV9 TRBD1 TGTGCCAGCAGCGCCACAGGGGGTACGCAGCCCCAGCATTTT CASSATGGTQPQHF
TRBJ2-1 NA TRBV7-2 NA TGTGCCAGCAGCTTGGGCGGGTCCTACAATGAGCAGTTCTTC CASSLGGSYNEQFF
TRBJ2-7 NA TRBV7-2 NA TGTGCCAGCAGCCCAACGATCCCCAGGGCCGGGGGCTCCTACGAGCAGTACTTC CASSPTIPRAGGSYEQYF
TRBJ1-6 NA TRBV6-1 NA TGTGCCAGCAGTGAGTGGGAGAGCTCCTATAATTCACCCCTCCACTTT CASSEWESSYNSPLHF
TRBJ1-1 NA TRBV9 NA TGTGCCAGCAGCTCAAGCCAGAACACTGAAGCTTTCTTT CASSSSQNTEAFF
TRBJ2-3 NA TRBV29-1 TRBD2 TGCAGCGTTGAGTTAGCGGGGGCCCCCCCAGATACGCAGTATTTT CSVELAGAPPDTQYF
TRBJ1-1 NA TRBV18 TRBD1 TGTGCCAGCTCACCATCTTTCGGGACAGGGGAAACTGAAGCTTTCTTT CASSPSFGTGETEAFF
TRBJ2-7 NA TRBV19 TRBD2 TGTGCCAGTAACGAAGAGGCGGGGGGCTACGAGCAGTACTTC CASNEEAGGYEQYF
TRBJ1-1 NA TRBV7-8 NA TGTGCCAGCAGCTTAGGATCTGGGGGCATGAACACTGAAGCTTTCTTT CASSLGSGGMNTEAFF
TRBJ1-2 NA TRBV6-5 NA TGTGCCAGCAGGGACGGGAGAGGGTATGACTATGGCTACACCTTC CASRDGRGYDYGYTF